This entry is about one TCR beta chain. Its antigen remains unidentified. The data were taken from a study of human T cells and chemical hapten exposure. Study findings and constraints: Significantly more large CDR3 similarity clusters arose among expanded TCRs than among controls.

Germline CDR1 and CDR2: SGHRS and YFSETQ. Trimming stripped 5 bases from V and 6 bases from J, with 17 bases between. The CDR3 contains 14 residues. The time point is: pre-sensitization, week 0. The treatment: therapeutic diphenylcyclopropenone sensitization with weekly scalp DPC. TCRdb re-called the RACE reads with MiXCR, one entry per CDR3 protein. In the table there are over 300,000 distinct CDR3 sequences, roughly 4.6% of which are singletons. Source: whole blood, taken in connection with sensitization to the hapten diphenylcyclopropenone (DPC). The clonotype comes from a woman between 45 and 60 years old with alopecia areata. Some clones in this sample may be carry-over from other donors' samples. The chain joins TRBV5-1 to TRBJ1-1; D might be TRBD1 (6 bases). The CDR3 sequence is CASRTGTGAAEAFF. The CDR3 DNA sequence: TGCGCCAGCAGAACGGGGACGGGGGCTGCTGAAGCTTTCTTT.